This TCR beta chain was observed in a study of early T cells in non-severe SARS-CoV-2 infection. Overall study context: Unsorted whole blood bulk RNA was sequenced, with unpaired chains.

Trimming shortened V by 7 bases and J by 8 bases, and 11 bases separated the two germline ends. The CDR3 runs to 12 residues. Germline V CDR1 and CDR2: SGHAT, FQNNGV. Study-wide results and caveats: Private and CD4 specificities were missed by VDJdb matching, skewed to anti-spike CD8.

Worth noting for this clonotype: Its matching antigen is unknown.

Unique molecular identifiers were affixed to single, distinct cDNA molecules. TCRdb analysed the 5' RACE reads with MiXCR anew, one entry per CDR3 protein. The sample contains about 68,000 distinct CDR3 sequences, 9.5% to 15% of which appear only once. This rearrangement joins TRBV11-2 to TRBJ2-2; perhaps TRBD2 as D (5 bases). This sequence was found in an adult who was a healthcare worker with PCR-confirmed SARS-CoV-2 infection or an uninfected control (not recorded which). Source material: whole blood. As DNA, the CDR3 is TGTGCCAGCACCCGAGAGGGAGGGGAGCTGTTTTTT. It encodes CASTREGGELFF.